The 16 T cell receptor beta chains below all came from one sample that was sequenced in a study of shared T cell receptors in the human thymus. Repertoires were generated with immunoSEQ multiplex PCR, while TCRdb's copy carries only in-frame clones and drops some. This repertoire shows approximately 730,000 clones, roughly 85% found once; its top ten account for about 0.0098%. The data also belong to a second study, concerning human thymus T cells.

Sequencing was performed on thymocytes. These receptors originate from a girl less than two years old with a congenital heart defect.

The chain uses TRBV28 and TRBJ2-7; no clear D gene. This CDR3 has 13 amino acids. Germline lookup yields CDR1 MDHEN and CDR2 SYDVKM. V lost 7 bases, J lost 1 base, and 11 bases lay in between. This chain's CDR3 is CASNPSRSYEQYF. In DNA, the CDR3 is TGTGCCAGCAATCCCTCCCGTTCCTACGAGCAGTACTTC.

This CDR3 reads CASSQGSHRSQKLFF. DNA for the CDR3: TGTGCCAGCAGCCAAGGCTCCCACAGGTCGCAAAAGCTGTTTTTT. This chain connects TRBV14 to TRBJ2-2; D might be TRBD1 (5 bases). CDR1 SGHDN and CDR2 FVKESK come from the germline V gene. This CDR3 has 15 residues. Trimming removed 1 base from V and 12 bases from J, with 18 bases in between. Supplemented by reference TRBV14 and TRBJ2-2, the full variable domain reads EAGVTQFPSHSVIEKGQTVTLRCDPISGHDNLYWYRRVMGKEIKFLLHFVKESKQDESGMPNNRFLAERTGGTYSTLKVQPAELEDSGVYFCASSQGSHRSQKLFFGEGSRLTVL.

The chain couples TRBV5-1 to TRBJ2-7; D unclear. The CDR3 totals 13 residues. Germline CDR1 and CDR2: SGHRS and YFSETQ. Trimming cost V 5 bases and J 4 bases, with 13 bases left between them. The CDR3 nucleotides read TGCGCCAGCAGGAAAAAAAGCCCATACGAGCAGTACTTC. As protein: CASRKKSPYEQYF.

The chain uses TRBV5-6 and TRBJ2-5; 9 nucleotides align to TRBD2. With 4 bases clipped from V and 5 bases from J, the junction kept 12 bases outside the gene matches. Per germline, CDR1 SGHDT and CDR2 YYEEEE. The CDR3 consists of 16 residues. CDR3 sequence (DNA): TGTGCCAGCAGCCGGGGACGCGGGGGGGAGGGGGAGACCCAGTACTTC. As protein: CASSRGRGGEGETQYF.

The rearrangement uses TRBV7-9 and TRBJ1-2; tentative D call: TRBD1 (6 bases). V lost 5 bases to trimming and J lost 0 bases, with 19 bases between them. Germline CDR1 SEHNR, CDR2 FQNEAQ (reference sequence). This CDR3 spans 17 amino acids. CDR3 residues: CASSRGDKRASNYGYTF. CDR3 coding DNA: TGTGCCAGCAGCCGAGGGGACAAAAGAGCGTCTAACTATGGCTACACCTTC.

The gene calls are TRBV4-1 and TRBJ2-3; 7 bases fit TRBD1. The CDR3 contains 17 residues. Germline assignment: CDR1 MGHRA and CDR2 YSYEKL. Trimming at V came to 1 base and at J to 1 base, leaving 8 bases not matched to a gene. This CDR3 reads CASSQGHGQACTDTQYF. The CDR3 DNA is TGCGCCAGCAGCCAAGGCCACGGACAGGCGTGCACAGATACGCAGTATTTT.

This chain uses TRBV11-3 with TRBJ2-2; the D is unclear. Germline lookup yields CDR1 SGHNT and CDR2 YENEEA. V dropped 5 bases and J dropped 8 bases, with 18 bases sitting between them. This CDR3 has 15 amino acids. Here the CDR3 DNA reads TGTGCCAGCAGCGTACCCCGTAAGCTGCCGGGGGAGCTGTTTTTT. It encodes CASSVPRKLPGELFF.

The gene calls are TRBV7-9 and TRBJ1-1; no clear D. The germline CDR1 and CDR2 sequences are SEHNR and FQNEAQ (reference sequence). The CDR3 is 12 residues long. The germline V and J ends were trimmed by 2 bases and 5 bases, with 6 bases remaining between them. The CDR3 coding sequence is TGTGCCAGCAGCTTATTAGATACTGAAGCTTTCTTT. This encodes CASSLLDTEAFF.

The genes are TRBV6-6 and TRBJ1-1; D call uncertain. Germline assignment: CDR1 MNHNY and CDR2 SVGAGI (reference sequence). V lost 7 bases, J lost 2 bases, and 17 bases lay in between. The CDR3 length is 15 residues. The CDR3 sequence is CASTRAAGLNTEAFF. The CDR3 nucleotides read TGTGCCAGCACCCGAGCGGCAGGACTCAACACTGAAGCTTTCTTT.

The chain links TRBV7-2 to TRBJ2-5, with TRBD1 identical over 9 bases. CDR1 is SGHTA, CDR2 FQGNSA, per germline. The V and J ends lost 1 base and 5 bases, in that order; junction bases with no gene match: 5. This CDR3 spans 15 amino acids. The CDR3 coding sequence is TGTGCCAGCAGCTTAGTGGACAGGGGTATTGAGACCCAGTACTTC. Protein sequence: CASSLVDRGIETQYF.

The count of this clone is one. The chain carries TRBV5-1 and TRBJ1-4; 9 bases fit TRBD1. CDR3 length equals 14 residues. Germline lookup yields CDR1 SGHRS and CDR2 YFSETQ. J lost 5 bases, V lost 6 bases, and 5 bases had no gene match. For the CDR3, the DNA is TGCGCCAGCACCCTAGGACAGGGGAATGAAAAACTGTTTTTT. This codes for CASTLGQGNEKLFF.

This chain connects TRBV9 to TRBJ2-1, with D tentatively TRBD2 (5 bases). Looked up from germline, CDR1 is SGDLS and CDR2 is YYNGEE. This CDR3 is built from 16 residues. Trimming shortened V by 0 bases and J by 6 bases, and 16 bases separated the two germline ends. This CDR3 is CASSVEARRGINEQFF. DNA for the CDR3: TGTGCCAGCAGCGTAGAGGCACGTAGAGGGATCAATGAGCAGTTCTTC.

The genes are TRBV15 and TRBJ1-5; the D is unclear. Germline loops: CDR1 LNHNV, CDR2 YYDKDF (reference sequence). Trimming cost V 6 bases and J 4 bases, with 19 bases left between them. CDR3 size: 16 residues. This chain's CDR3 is CATSSGSTRNNQPQHF. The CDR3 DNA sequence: TGTGCCACCAGTTCGGGATCGACCAGAAATAATCAGCCCCAGCATTTT.

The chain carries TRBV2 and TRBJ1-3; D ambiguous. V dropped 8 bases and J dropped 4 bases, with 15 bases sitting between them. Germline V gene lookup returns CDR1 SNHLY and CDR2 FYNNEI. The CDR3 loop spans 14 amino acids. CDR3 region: CASGEAIGGNTIYF. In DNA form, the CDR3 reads TGTGCCAGCGGGGAGGCAATAGGAGGAAACACCATATATTTT.

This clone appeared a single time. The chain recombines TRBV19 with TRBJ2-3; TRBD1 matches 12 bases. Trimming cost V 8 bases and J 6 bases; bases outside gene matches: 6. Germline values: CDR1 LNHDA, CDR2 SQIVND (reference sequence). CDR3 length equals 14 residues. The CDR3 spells CASRGQGARDTQYF. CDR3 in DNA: TGTGCCAGTCGGGGACAGGGGGCGAGGGATACGCAGTATTTT.

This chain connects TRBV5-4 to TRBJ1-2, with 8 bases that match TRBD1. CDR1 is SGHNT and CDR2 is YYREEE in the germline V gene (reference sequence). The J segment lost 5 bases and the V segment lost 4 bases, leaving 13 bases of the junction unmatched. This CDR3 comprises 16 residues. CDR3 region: CASSITAGGAMYGYTF. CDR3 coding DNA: TGTGCCAGCAGCATTACGGCAGGGGGCGCGATGTATGGCTACACCTTC.